These 25 T cell receptor beta chains were sequenced from one sample in a study of blood T cell repertoires in COVID-19. Data came from immunoSEQ multiplex PCR; TCRdb stores just in-frame clones and leaves some out. Here the sample spans 360,000 or so clones, almost 90% being singletons. Sequencing used peripheral blood. Receptors were obtained from a young man with active or convalescent COVID-19.

The genes are TRBV5-3 and TRBJ1-2; D is possibly TRBD1 (5 bases). TRBV5-3 is recorded as an ORF, its role being uncertain. Trimming left V 7 bases short and J 6 bases short, with 16 bases between. This CDR3 contains 13 residues. The CDR3 loop is CARDVTGQNGYTF. CDR3 DNA: TGTGCCAGAGATGTAACAGGACAAAATGGCTACACCTTC.

The rearrangement joins TRBV9 to TRBJ2-7; 9 nucleotides match TRBD1. The CDR3 contains 16 residues. Germline CDR1 and CDR2: SGDLS and YYNGEE. Trimming removed 2 bases from V and 1 base from J; junction bases left unmatched: 7. CDR3 in amino acids: CASSVGPGQGSYEQYF. The DNA for the CDR3 is TGTGCCAGCAGCGTCGGACCGGGACAGGGTTCCTACGAGCAGTACTTC.

This rearrangement joins TRBV7-8 to TRBJ2-7, with D perhaps TRBD1 (5 bases). Germline lookup yields CDR1 SGHVS and CDR2 FQNEAQ. The CDR3 length is 14 residues. V lost 5 bases to trimming and J lost 4 bases, with 15 bases between them. The CDR3 sequence is CASSPRTNIYEQYF. In DNA, the CDR3 is TGTGCCAGCAGCCCAAGGACAAATATATACGAGCAGTACTTC.

The V gene is TRBV5-1, the J gene TRBJ2-3; possible D gene TRBD1, 6 bases. The CDR3 extends over 17 amino acids. Germline V gene sequence: CDR1 SGHRS, CDR2 YFSETQ. Trimming removed 2 bases at V and 0 bases at J, with 16 bases between. CDR3 nucleotide sequence: TGCGCCAGCAGCTTATACAGGGTGGGGGCTAGCACAGATACGCAGTATTTT. It encodes CASSLYRVGASTDTQYF. Combining the CDR3 with reference TRBV5-1 and TRBJ2-3 gives the whole variable domain KAGVTQTPRYLIKTRGQQVTLSCSPISGHRSVSWYQQTPGQGLQFLFEYFSETQRNKGNFPGRFSGRQFSNSRSEMNVSTLELGDSALYLCASSLYRVGASTDTQYFGPGTRLTVL.

V and J are TRBV5-1 and TRBJ2-1; TRBD2 aligns across 14 bases. The CDR3 is 17 residues long. V shed 2 bases and J 1 base; nucleotides not matched to a gene: 2. Germline V gives CDR1 SGHRS, CDR2 YFSETQ. CDR3 nucleotide sequence: TGCGCCAGCAGCTTCCGACTAGCGGGAGGGTCCTACAATGAGCAGTTCTTC. Translating gives CASSFRLAGGSYNEQFF. Supplemented by reference TRBV5-1 and TRBJ2-1, the full variable domain reads KAGVTQTPRYLIKTRGQQVTLSCSPISGHRSVSWYQQTPGQGLQFLFEYFSETQRNKGNFPGRFSGRQFSNSRSEMNVSTLELGDSALYLCASSFRLAGGSYNEQFFGPGTRLTVL.

V usage is TRBV20-1 and J usage is TRBJ2-1; 8 bases line up with TRBD2. The CDR3 extends over 17 amino acids. The ends lost 3 bases at V and 8 bases at J; junction bases unmatched: 18. Germline V gene lookup returns CDR1 DFQATT and CDR2 SNEGSKA (reference sequence). CDR3 amino acids: CSASSSWSGSKSDEQFF. In DNA form, the CDR3 reads TGCAGTGCTAGTTCTTCGTGGAGCGGGAGTAAGAGTGATGAGCAGTTCTTC.

The chain carries TRBV14 and TRBJ2-1; weak D call: TRBD2 (5 bases). Germline-derived CDR1 and CDR2 are SGHDN and FVKESK. Deletions cut 2 bases from V and 0 bases from J, with 8 bases between. This CDR3 is built from 15 residues. CDR3 bases: TGTGCCAGCAGCCAACGGGGAAGCTCCTACAATGAGCAGTTCTTC. Translating it yields CASSQRGSSYNEQFF.

The rearrangement joins TRBV19 to TRBJ2-1, with D maybe TRBD1 (5 bases). Per the germline V gene, CDR1 is LNHDA and CDR2 is SQIVND (reference sequence). This CDR3 is 11 amino acids long. Trimming removed 3 bases from V and 10 bases from J, with 7 bases in between. The CDR3 DNA reads as TGTGCCAGTAGTATGGGGCAGGAGCAGTTCTTC. It is translated as CASSMGQEQFF.

The chain employs TRBV19 and TRBJ2-1, with 12 bases aligning to TRBD2. V lost 6 bases and J lost 2; bases outside the gene matches: 8. The CDR3 consists of 17 residues. Germline V gene sequence: CDR1 LNHDA, CDR2 SQIVND (reference sequence). CDR3 bases: TGTGCCAGTAGCGAGGGGCTAGCGGGAGGGACCTACAATGAGCAGTTCTTC. This encodes CASSEGLAGGTYNEQFF.

The genes are TRBV29-1 and TRBJ2-1, with TRBD2 matching over 10 bases. Trimming took 7 bases from V and 5 from J; bases not matched to a gene: 8. The CDR3 contains 14 residues. In germline, CDR1 is SQVTM, CDR2 ANQGSEA. CDR3 DNA: TGCAGCGCCGTAGCGGGGGGAACTAACAATGAGCAGTTCTTC. Residues: CSAVAGGTNNEQFF.

This chain uses TRBV27 with TRBJ2-1, with TRBD1 identical over 12 bases. CDR3 length equals 16 residues. V shed 4 bases and J 7 bases; nucleotides not matched to a gene: 8. The V gene's germline CDR1 is MNHEY and CDR2 SMNVEV (reference sequence). The DNA for the CDR3 is TGTGCCAGCAGTTCCCCGGGACAGGGGGCCTGGAATGAGCAGTTCTTC. This encodes CASSSPGQGAWNEQFF.

The rearrangement joins TRBV2 to TRBJ1-2; D is perhaps TRBD1 (5 bases). Trimming removed 6 bases at V and 1 base at J, with 9 bases between. The CDR3 is made up of 13 amino acids. Germline CDR1 reads SNHLY; CDR2 reads FYNNEI. The CDR3 reads CASRETDNYGYTF. The CDR3 bases are TGTGCCAGCAGAGAGACAGATAACTATGGCTACACCTTC.

This clone was detected once. The chain employs TRBV4-2 and TRBJ2-7; no clear D. CDR1 is LGHNA and CDR2 is YNFKEQ in the germline V gene. The V end was cut by 6 bases, the J end by 0 bases, with 12 bases between. This CDR3 is built from 14 residues. CDR3: CASRQTITSYEQYF. The CDR3, as DNA: TGTGCCAGCAGACAGACGATTACCTCCTACGAGCAGTACTTC.

The V and J genes are TRBV27 and TRBJ2-3; possible D gene TRBD1, 5 bases. Germline CDR1 is MNHEY and CDR2 is SMNVEV (reference sequence). The CDR3 totals 14 residues. Trimming took 3 bases from V and 4 from J, leaving 11 bases between them. The CDR3 loop is CASSLMQGPDTQYF. Here the CDR3 DNA reads TGTGCCAGCAGTTTGATGCAGGGTCCAGATACGCAGTATTTT.

Worth noting for this clone: Germline and junction disagree at one end, which may indicate a read error. The chain carries TRBV6-5 and TRBJ1-2; D possibly corresponds to TRBD1 (6 bases). The germline V gene encodes CDR1 MNHEY and CDR2 SVGAGI. The CDR3 loop spans 13 amino acids. CDR3 sequence (DNA): TGTGCCAGCAGACTTACCGGGACAAGTGGCCACACCTTC. As protein: CASRLTGTSGHTF.

About this clone: This CDR3 is also generated by other DNA sequences in the sample. The rearrangement uses TRBV28 and TRBJ1-2; 7 bases are shared with TRBD1. Germline CDR1 MDHEN, CDR2 SYDVKM. This CDR3 comprises 15 residues. V shed 3 bases, J shed 4 bases, and the junction held 8 bases outside the gene matches. This CDR3 reads CASSFGDRVGYGYTF. The CDR3 region has the DNA TGTGCCAGCAGTTTTGGCGACAGGGTGGGCTATGGCTACACCTTC.

This clone has only one observation. V is TRBV4-3 and J is TRBJ1-4; TRBD1 aligns across 7 bases. There are 16 residues in the CDR3. Germline CDR1 is LGHNA and CDR2 is YSLEER. V lost 2 bases and J lost 5; bases outside the gene matches: 8. For the CDR3, the DNA is TGCGCCAGCAGCCAAAGGTTACAGGGGAGGAATGAAAAACTGTTTTTT. Amino acids: CASSQRLQGRNEKLFF.

For this clone: The same CDR3 also results from other DNA sequences found in this sample. V and J are TRBV18 and TRBJ2-2; the match to TRBD1 covers 12 bases. The CDR3 covers 17 residues. The ends lost 3 bases at V and 2 bases at J; junction bases unmatched: 4. Germline values: CDR1 KGHSH, CDR2 LQKENI. The CDR3 DNA reads TGTGCCAGCTCACCTCCGGGACAGGGGGCTAACACCGGGGAGCTGTTTTTT. It codes for CASSPPGQGANTGELFF.

This chain uses TRBV7-8 with TRBJ2-2, with a weak D call TRBD2 (5 bases). Trimming pared 0 bases from V and 5 bases from J, leaving 13 bases between. CDR3 length: 16 residues. Germline CDR1 is SGHVS and CDR2 is FQNEAQ. CDR3 loop: CASSLASSRLTGELFF. CDR3 nucleotides: TGTGCCAGCAGCTTAGCCTCTAGCCGTTTGACCGGGGAGCTGTTTTTT.

This clone appeared once. The CDR3 sequence is CASSKGQGTTNTGELFF. The CDR3, as DNA: TGTGCCAGCAGCAAAGGACAGGGGACAACGAACACCGGGGAGCTGTTTTTT. This chain joins TRBV28 and TRBJ2-2; 9 bases are shared with TRBD1. Germline-derived CDR1 and CDR2 are MDHEN and SYDVKM. After removal of 6 bases from V and 0 bases from J, the junction contained 8 bases not matched to a gene. The CDR3 loop spans 17 amino acids.

The chain couples TRBV4-1 to TRBJ1-5; 8 nucleotides match TRBD1. Germline V gene data show CDR1 as MGHRA and CDR2 as YSYEKL. The CDR3 has 17 residues. V lost 4 bases to trimming and J lost 9 bases; unmatched junction nucleotides: 17. CDR3 bases: TGCGCCAGCAGCCCGTGGTTCCAGGCAGGGGGCAGACTGCCCCAGCATTTT. It specifies CASSPWFQAGGRLPQHF.

The chain joins TRBV7-2 to TRBJ1-2, with 8 bases that match TRBD1. CDR1 and CDR2 (germline): SGHTA, FQGNSA. Unmatched junction bases numbered 12, after V lost 6 bases and J lost 6 bases. The CDR3 consists of 15 residues. This chain's CDR3 is CASRWTGLRTDGYTF. CDR3 DNA: TGTGCCAGCAGATGGACAGGGCTTAGAACCGATGGCTACACCTTC.

The V gene is TRBV9, the J gene TRBJ2-2; D may be TRBD2 (6 bases). The CDR3 length is 16 residues. Germline CDR1 and CDR2: SGDLS and YYNGEE. V was cut by 1 base and J by 0 bases, with 10 bases left in between. In DNA, the CDR3 is TGTGCCAGCAGCGTATTCGGGAGTTCGAACACCGGGGAGCTGTTTTTT. The encoded protein is CASSVFGSSNTGELFF.

The chain has TRBV2 and TRBJ2-2; 8 bases align to TRBD1. The CDR3 length is 14 residues. The J segment lost 1 base and the V segment lost 6 bases, leaving 1 base of the junction unmatched. Germline loops: CDR1 SNHLY, CDR2 FYNNEI. This CDR3 is CASRDRVNTGELFF. CDR3 bases: TGTGCCAGCAGGGACAGGGTGAACACCGGGGAGCTGTTTTTT. The full variable domain, rest sourced from reference TRBV2 and TRBJ2-2, is EPEVTQTPSHQVTQMGQEVILRCVPISNHLYFYWYRQILGQKVEFLVSFYNNEISEKSEIFDDQFSVERPDGSNFTLKIRSTKLEDSAMYFCASRDRVNTGELFFGEGSRLTVL.

The CDR3 DNA is TGTGCCAGCAGCCAGAAAAGGGACAGCCTCACTGAAGCTTTCTTT. Its translation: CASSQKRDSLTEAFF. The V gene is TRBV14, the J gene TRBJ1-1; 7 bases are a match to TRBD1. V was clipped by 3 bases and J by 4 bases; unmatched bases: 8. The CDR3 sequence is 15 residues long. CDR1 is SGHDN, CDR2 FVKESK, per germline.